This T cell receptor (beta chain) was observed in a study of PD-1 blockade in mismatch repair-deficient tumors. For the study at large: All were previously treated, progressing patients with about twelve mismatch repair-deficient cancer types.

PCR or immunohistochemistry showed mismatch repair deficiency in every enrolled patient. TCRs were sequenced from a few patients responding to pembrolizumab. This clone was observed a single time. Its antigen is not identified. Libraries were prepared by immunoSEQ multiplex PCR; TCRdb keeps only in-frame clonotypes and omits some of them. Altogether 120,000 or so clones are present, roughly 86% being singletons, with the ten largest covering approximately 13%. V lost 2 bases, J lost 9 bases, and 15 bases lay in between. CDR3 size: 13 residues. Germline V gene data show CDR1 as GTSNPN and CDR2 as SVGIG (reference sequence). Study results and limitations: After pembrolizumab, tumor-resident clones rose rapidly, then generally contracted before radiologic responses.

Material: peripheral blood, obtained 44 weeks after starting pembrolizumab. This clonotype was sampled from an adult with mismatch repair-deficient cancer. This chain links TRBV30 with TRBJ2-3; D might be TRBD1 or TRBD2, each matching 5 bases. CDR3: CAWSSPGRLTQYF. For the CDR3, the DNA is TGTGCCTGGAGTTCACCGGGGCGATTAACGCAGTATTTT.